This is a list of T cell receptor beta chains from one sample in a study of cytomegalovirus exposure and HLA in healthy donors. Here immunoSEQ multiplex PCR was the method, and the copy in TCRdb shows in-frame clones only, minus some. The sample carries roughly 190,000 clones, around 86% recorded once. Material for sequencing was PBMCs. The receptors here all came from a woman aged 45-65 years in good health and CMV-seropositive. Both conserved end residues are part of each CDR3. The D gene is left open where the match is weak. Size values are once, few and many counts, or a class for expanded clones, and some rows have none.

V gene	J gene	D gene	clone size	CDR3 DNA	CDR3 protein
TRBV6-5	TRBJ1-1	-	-	TGTGCCAGCAGCCGGGACACCCTGAACACTGAAGCTTTCTTT	CASSRDTLNTEAFF
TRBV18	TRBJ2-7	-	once	TGTGCCAGCTCACCACGCACAGGGTCGTCGGGCGAGCAGTACTTC	CASSPRTGSSGEQYF
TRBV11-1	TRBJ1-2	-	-	TGTGCCAGCAGCCCCGAGGGCTCCTCTGGCTACACCTTC	CASSPEGSSGYTF
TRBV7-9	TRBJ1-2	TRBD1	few	TGTGCCAGCAGCTTAAGATCGATCGGACAGGGTGGTTATGGCTACACCTTC	CASSLRSIGQGGYGYTF
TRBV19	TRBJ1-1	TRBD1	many	TGTGCCAGTAGATCCTCCGGGGACAGATACACTGAAGCTTTCTTT	CASRSSGDRYTEAFF
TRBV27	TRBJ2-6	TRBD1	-	TGTGCCAGCAGTTTCAGGGGACAGGGCAACTCTGGGGCCAACGTCCTGACTTTC	CASSFRGQGNSGANVLTF
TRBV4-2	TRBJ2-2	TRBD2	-	TGTGCCAGCAGCCAAGATCTTAACCTAGCGGAAAACACCGGGGAGCTGTTTTTT	CASSQDLNLAENTGELFF
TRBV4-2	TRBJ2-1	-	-	TGTGCCAGCAGCCAATCGAGAGACAATGAGCAGTTCTTC	CASSQSRDNEQFF
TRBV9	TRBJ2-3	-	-	TGTGCCAGCAGCGTAGGGGGGCCCGATACGCAGTATTTT	CASSVGGPDTQYF
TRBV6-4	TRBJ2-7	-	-	TGTGCCAGCGCCAGGGACTCCTCCTACGAGCAGTACTTC	CASARDSSYEQYF
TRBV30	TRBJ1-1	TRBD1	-	TGTGCCTGGAGTGAGACAGGGCTGTACACTGAAGCTTTCTTT	CAWSETGLYTEAFF
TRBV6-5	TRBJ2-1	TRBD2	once	TGTGCCAGCAGTTATGCGGGGGGGCCCTACAATGAGCAGTTCTTC	CASSYAGGPYNEQFF
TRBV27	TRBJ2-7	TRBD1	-	TGTGCCAGCAGTCCAGGGACAGGGTTCTACGAGCAGTACTTC	CASSPGTGFYEQYF